This T cell receptor (beta chain) derives from a study of cytomegalovirus exposure and HLA in healthy donors. The primer mix had 60 Vbeta and 13 Jbeta primers. TCRdb keeps only in-frame clones here, not all; method: immunoSEQ multiplex PCR. Seen here are 150,000 or so clones, approximately 84% observed once, and the top ten hold about 4.3%. J gave up 0 bases and V 3 bases, and 6 bases lay outside the gene matches. This CDR3 contains 16 residues. CDR1 is LGHNA, CDR2 YNFKEQ, per germline. Healthy donors of bone marrow made up the group. To note about this clone: Its cognate antigen is unknown.

Whole-study findings and limits: Previous analysis showed most TCR beta V segments were productive about 87% or about 30% of the time.

Material: PBMCs. The chain links TRBV4-2 to TRBJ2-3; TRBD2 aligns across 7 bases. This TCR derives from a woman aged 45-65 years in good health and CMV-seropositive. CDR3 residues: CASSQGASGSTDTQYF. CDR3 DNA sequence: TGTGCCAGCAGCCAGGGCGCTAGCGGAAGCACAGATACGCAGTATTTT.